This T cell receptor (beta chain) was retrieved from a study of control samples from healthy donors and cancer patients. The protocol was immunoSEQ multiplex PCR, while the TCRdb copy is restricted to in-frame clones and leaves out a portion. The sample includes 55,000 to 80,000 clones, approximately 90% of them seen just once. The V end lost 0 bases, the J end lost 5 bases, and 9 bases lay between the germline ends. Germline loops: CDR1 SGDLS, CDR2 YYNGEE. This CDR3 spans 14 amino acids. This clone was found a few times. Sequencing used PBMCs. This clonotype was obtained from a man aged 60 to 75 with colorectal cancer. The chain is built from TRBV9 and TRBJ1-5; the D gene is possibly TRBD1 (5 bases). The CDR3 DNA is TGTGCCAGCAGCGTAGCGGGGGATTATCAGCCCCAGCATTTT. It is translated as CASSVAGDYQPQHF.